This TCR beta chain derives from a study of shared clonotypes between healthy human individuals. Details on this clone: Its antigen is unknown. A read error may produce the germline difference seen at one junction end.

Findings and caveats of the study: Rarefaction demonstrated incomplete sorted-subset sequencing despite large depth.

Germline CDR1 and CDR2: MNHNS and SASEGT. The CDR3 covers 15 residues. Several immunoSEQ plates received, in even portions, the genomic DNA of each subset. The sorted-subset replicate PCRs were given about 210 ng DNA, which is 30,000 to 35,000 T cell genomes. Per the study methods: Filtering differed because ImmunoSEQ produced junction-only sequences that carried no quality scores. The repertoire was sequenced with immunoSEQ multiplex PCR; TCRdb's copy has only in-frame clones and lacks some. V and J calls and clone size are those listed in that table; D and trimming were worked out from the DNA. The sample includes about 1.1 million clones, around 78% seen only once; the top ten take 0.5% to 0.6%.

The receptor comes from a man aged 18-30 years in good health. Some clones in this sample may be carry-over from other donors' samples. The specimen was memory CD4+ T cells from PBMCs. Subset of the sample: CD45RA-negative fraction. The gene calls are TRBV6-1 and TRBJ1-5; 9 bases align to TRBD1. The chain's CDR3 is CASSELTGGKQPQHF. The CDR3 DNA reads as TGTGCCAGCAGTGAGTTAACAGGGGGCAAGCAGCCCCAGCATTTT.